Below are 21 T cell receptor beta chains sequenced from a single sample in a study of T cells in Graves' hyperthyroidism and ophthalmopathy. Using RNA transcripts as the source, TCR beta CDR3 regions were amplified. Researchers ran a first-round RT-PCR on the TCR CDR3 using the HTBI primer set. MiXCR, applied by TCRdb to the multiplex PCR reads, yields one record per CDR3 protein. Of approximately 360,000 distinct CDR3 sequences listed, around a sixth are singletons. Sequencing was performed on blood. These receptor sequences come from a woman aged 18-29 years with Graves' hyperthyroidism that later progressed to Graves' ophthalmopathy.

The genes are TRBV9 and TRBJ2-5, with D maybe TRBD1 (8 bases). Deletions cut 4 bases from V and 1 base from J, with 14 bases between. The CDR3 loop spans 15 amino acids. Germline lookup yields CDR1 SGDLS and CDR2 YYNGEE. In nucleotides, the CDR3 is TGTGCCAGCAGCCAAACAGGGGGGGTCCAAGAGACCCAGTACTTC. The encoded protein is CASSQTGGVQETQYF.

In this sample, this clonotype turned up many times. CDR3 bases: TGTGCCAGCAGTGAATGGTACCTTAGCAATCAGCCCCAGCATTTT. This codes for CASSEWYLSNQPQHF. The J gene is TRBJ1-5, the V gene TRBV2, with D unresolved. The V end was cut by 2 bases, the J end by 0 bases, with 8 bases between. Germline V gene sequence: CDR1 SNHLY, CDR2 FYNNEI. This CDR3 comprises 15 residues.

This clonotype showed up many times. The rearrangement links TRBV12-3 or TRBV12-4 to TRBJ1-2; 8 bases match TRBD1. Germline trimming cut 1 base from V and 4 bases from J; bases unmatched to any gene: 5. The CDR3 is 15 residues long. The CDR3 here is CASSLGRGRVYGYTF. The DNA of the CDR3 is TGTGCCAGCAGTTTAGGCAGGGGGCGCGTCTATGGCTACACCTTC.

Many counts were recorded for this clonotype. CDR3 amino acids: CASISPGQDYGYTF. The CDR3 DNA reads TGTGCCAGCATCTCACCCGGACAGGACTATGGCTACACCTTC. The chain links TRBV28 to TRBJ1-2; 7 bases line up with TRBD1. Losses at the gene ends were 7 bases for V and 3 bases for J; bases not matched to a gene: 8. The CDR3 loop spans 14 amino acids. Germline CDR1 MDHEN, CDR2 SYDVKM.

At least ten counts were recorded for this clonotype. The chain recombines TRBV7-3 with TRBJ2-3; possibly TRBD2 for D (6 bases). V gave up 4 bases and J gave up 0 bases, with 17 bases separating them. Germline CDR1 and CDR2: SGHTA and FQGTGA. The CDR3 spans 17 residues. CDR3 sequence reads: CASSSSGGPPSTDTQYF. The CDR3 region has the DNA TGTGCCAGCAGCTCATCTGGAGGGCCCCCTAGCACAGATACGCAGTATTTT.

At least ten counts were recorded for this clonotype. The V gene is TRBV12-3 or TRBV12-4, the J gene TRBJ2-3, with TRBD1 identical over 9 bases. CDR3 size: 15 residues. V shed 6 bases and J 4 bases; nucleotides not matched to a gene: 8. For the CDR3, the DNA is TGTGCCAGCAGCAAGGACAGGGGTCCAGCAGATACGCAGTATTTT. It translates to CASSKDRGPADTQYF.

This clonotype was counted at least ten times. CDR3: CASSDGGTPYNEQFF. The CDR3 coding sequence is TGTGCCAGCAGTGACGGCGGGACACCCTACAATGAGCAGTTCTTC. The rearrangement uses TRBV2 and TRBJ2-1; D might be TRBD1 or TRBD2, each matching 6 bases. Germline V gene sequence: CDR1 SNHLY, CDR2 FYNNEI. The V and J ends lost 3 bases and 2 bases respectively, with 11 bases between them. This CDR3 is built from 15 residues.

This CDR3 is CASRRQGVSGNTIYF. The CDR3 DNA reads TGTGCCAGCAGGCGACAGGGGGTATCTGGAAACACCATATATTTT. The chain carries TRBV12-3 or TRBV12-4 and TRBJ1-3; TRBD1 aligns across 9 bases. The J segment lost 1 base and the V segment lost 6 bases, leaving 4 bases of the junction unmatched. The CDR3 is 15 amino acids.

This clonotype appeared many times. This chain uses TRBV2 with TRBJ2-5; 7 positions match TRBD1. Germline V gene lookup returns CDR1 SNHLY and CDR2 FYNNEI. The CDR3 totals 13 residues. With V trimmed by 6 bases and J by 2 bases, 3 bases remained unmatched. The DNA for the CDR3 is TGTGCCAGCAGCACGACAGGGCAAGAGACCCAGTACTTC. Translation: CASSTTGQETQYF.

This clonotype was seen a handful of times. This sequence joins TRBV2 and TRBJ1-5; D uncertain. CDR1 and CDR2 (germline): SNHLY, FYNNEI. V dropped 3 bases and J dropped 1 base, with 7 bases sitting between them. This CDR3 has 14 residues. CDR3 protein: CASSDRPSNQPQHF. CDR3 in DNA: TGTGCCAGCAGTGACAGGCCGAGCAATCAGCCCCAGCATTTT.

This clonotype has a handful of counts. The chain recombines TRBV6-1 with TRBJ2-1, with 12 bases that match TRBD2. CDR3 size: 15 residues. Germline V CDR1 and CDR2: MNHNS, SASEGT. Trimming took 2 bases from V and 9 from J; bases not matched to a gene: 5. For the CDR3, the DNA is TGTGCCAGCAGTGAACTAGCGGGAGGGAGGGGTGAGCAGTTCTTC. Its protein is CASSELAGGRGEQFF.

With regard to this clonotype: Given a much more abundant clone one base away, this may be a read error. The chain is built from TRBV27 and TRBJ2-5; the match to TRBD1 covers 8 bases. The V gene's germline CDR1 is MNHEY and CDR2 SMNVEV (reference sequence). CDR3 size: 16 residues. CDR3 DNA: TGTGCCAGCAGTCTGAGATCAGGACAGGGTAAAGAGCCCCAGTACTTC. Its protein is CASSLRSGQGKEPQYF.

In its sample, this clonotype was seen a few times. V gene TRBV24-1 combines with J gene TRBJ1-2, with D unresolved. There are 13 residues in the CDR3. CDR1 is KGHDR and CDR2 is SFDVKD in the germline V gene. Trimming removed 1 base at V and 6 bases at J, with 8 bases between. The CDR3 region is CATSDFWGDGYTF. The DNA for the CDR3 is TGTGCCACCAGTGATTTTTGGGGAGATGGCTACACCTTC.

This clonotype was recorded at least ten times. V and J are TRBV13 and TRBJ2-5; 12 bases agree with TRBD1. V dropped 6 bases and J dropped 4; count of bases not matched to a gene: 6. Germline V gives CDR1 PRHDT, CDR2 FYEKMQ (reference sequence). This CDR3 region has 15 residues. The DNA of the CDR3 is TGTGCCAGCAGGCCCGGGACAGGGGGCCTAGAGACCCAGTACTTC. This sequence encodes CASRPGTGGLETQYF.

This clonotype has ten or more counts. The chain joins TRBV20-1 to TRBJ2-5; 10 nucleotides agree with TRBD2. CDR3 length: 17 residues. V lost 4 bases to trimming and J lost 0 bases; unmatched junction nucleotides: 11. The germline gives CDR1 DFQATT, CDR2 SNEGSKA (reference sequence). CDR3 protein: CSAIRTSGLLYQETQYF. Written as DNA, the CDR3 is TGCAGTGCTATCCGGACTAGCGGATTACTGTACCAAGAGACCCAGTACTTC.

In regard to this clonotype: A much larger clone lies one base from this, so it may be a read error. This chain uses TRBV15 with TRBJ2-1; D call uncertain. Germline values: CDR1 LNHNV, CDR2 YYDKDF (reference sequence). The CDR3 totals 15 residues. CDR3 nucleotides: TGTGCCACCAGCAGAGATGGCACTCCGAGCAATGAGAAGTTCTTC. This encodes CATSRDGTPSNEKFF.

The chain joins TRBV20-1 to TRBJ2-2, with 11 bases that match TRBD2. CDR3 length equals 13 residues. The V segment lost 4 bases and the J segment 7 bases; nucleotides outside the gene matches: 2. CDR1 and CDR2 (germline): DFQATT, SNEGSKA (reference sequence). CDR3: CSAITSGSGELFF. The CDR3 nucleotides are TGCAGTGCTATCACTAGCGGGAGCGGGGAGCTGTTTTTT.

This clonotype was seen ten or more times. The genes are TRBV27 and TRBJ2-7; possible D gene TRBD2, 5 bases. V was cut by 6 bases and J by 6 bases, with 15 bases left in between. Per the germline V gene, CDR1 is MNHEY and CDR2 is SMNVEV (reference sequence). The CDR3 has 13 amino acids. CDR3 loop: CASSRGFGVEQYF. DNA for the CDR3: TGTGCCAGCAGCCGCGGGTTTGGAGTCGAGCAGTACTTC.

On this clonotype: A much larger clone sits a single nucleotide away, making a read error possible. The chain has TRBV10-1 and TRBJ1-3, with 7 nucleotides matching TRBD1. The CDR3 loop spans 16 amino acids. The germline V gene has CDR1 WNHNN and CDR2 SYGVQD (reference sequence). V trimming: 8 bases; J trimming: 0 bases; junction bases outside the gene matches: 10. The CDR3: CASGPWTGGSGNTIYF. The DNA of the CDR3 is TGCGCCAGCGGCCCCTGGACAGGCGGCTCTGGAAACACCATATATTTT.

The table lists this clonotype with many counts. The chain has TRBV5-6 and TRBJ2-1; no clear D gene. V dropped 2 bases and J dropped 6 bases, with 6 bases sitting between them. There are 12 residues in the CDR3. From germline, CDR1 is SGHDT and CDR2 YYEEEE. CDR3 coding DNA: TGTGCCAGCAGCTTTTCTGTCAATGAGCAGTTCTTC. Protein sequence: CASSFSVNEQFF.

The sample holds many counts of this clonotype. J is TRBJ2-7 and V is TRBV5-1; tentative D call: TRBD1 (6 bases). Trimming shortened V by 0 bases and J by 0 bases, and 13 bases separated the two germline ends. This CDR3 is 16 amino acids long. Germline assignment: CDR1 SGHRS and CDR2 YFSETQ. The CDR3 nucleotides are TGCGCCAGCAGCTTGGCCACAGGGTCCCACTCCTACGAGCAGTACTTC. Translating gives CASSLATGSHSYEQYF. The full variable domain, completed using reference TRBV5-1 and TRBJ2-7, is KAGVTQTPRYLIKTRGQQVTLSCSPISGHRSVSWYQQTPGQGLQFLFEYFSETQRNKGNFPGRFSGRQFSNSRSEMNVSTLELGDSALYLCASSLATGSHSYEQYFGPGTRLTVT.